Given below is one TCR beta chain in context. The antigen remains unidentified. The data were obtained in a study of beta chain features in type 1 diabetes. Study-level information: The examined sorted cells totaled fewer than 110,000,000 across samples. Study-level findings and limits: In all four CD4+ subsets, TCRB CDR3 length was significantly, moderately reduced in type 1 diabetes.

The investigators reverse transcribed all of the isolated RNA, so they sequenced expressed TCRB transcripts. Sequencing used immunoSEQ multiplex PCR; TCRdb keeps in-frame clones, though not all of them. The repertoire holds tens of thousands of clones, with roughly half as singletons. The CDR3 consists of 15 residues. Trimming at V came to 3 bases and at J to 0 bases, leaving 4 bases not matched to a gene. CDR1 and CDR2 (germline): SGDLS, YYNGEE. The sequencing input was stem cell memory CD4+ T cells from blood. The V call is TRBV9, the J call TRBJ2-3; 7 bases fit TRBD2. This sequence originates from a young man with type 1 diabetes. The DNA of the CDR3 is TGTGCCAGCAGCGCCCCGGGAGGAAGCACAGATACGCAGTATTTT. Its translation: CASSAPGGSTDTQYF.